This T cell receptor beta chain was sequenced during a study of T cells in Graves' hyperthyroidism and ophthalmopathy. Clinical symptoms, serum thyroxine and TRAb, thyroid ultrasound and orbital computed tomography were used for the diagnoses. Amplification of TCR beta CDR3 regions used RNA as the template. First-round RT-PCR targeting the TCR CDR3 was performed with the HTBI primer set. Using its own MiXCR run on the multiplex PCR reads, TCRdb lists one record per CDR3 protein. The table records roughly 500,000 distinct CDR3 sequences, about 45% of them present only once. Comment on this clonotype: Its antigen is undetermined.

Broader study findings: Ophthalmopathy was identified by the model a median around 5.9 months ahead of onset.

The germline CDR1 and CDR2 sequences are ENHRY and SYGVKD. CDR3 length: 14 residues. V lost 0 bases and J lost 8, with 13 bases in between. The gene calls are TRBV10-3 and TRBJ2-5; D could derive from TRBD1 or TRBD2 (5 bases each). The TCR originated in an adult woman with Graves' disease, either hyperthyroidism or ophthalmopathy (not recorded which). Sequencing used peripheral blood or thyroid tissue (not recorded which). CDR3 amino acids: CAISESPGSGTQYF. CDR3 coding DNA: TGTGCCATCAGTGAGTCGCCAGGGAGTGGAACCCAGTACTTC.